The sequence of this TCR beta chain was determined in a study of T cell clonality in common variable immunodeficiency. Study results and limitations: Fewer TCRbeta clones were shared among CVID subjects than controls. Fewer deletions and N-nucleotide insertions were reportedly seen in common variable immunodeficiency TCR beta sequences.

Equal genomic DNA amounts from CVID and control samples were sequenced. Some clones are missing from TCRdb's copy, which holds only in-frame ones; the method was immunoSEQ multiplex PCR. The table lists tens of thousands of clones, with no singletons. Germline assignment: CDR1 LNHDA and CDR2 SQIVND (reference sequence). J lost 0 bases, V lost 2 bases, and 4 bases had no gene match. This CDR3 is 17 amino acids long. This clone has a handful of counts. Its target is not known. The read ends 3 residues shy of where the CDR3 ends; the end is completed using the germline J gene. V and J are TRBV19 and TRBJ2-6; 7 nucleotides match TRBD2. This TCR was sampled from a person aged 18 to 70 in good health. Sequenced input: peripheral blood mononuclear cells. The CDR3 sequence: CASSISGGSSGANVLTF. The CDR3 bases that were read are TGTGCCAGTAGTATAAGTGGCGGGAGCTCTGGGGCCAACGTC. Filled out from reference TRBV19 and TRBJ2-6, the complete variable domain reads DGGITQSPKYLFRKEGQNVTLSCEQNLNHDAMYWYRQDPGQGLRLIYYSQIVNDFQKGDIAEGYSVSREKKESFPLTVTSAQKNPTAFYLCASSISGGSSGANVLTFGAGSRLTVL.